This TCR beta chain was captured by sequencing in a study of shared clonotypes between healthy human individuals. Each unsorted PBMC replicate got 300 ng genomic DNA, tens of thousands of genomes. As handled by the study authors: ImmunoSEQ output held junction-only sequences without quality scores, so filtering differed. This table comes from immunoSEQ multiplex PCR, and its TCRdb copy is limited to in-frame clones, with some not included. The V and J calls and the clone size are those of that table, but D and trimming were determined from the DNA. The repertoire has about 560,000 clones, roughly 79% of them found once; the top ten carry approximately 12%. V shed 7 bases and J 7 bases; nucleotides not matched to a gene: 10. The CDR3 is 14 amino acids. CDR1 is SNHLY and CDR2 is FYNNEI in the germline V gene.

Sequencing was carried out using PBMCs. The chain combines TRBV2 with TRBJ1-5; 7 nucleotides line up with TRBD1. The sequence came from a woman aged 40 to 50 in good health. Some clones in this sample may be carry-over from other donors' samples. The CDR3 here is CASNEGGQNQPQHF. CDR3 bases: TGTGCCAGCAACGAAGGGGGACAGAACCAGCCCCAGCATTTT.